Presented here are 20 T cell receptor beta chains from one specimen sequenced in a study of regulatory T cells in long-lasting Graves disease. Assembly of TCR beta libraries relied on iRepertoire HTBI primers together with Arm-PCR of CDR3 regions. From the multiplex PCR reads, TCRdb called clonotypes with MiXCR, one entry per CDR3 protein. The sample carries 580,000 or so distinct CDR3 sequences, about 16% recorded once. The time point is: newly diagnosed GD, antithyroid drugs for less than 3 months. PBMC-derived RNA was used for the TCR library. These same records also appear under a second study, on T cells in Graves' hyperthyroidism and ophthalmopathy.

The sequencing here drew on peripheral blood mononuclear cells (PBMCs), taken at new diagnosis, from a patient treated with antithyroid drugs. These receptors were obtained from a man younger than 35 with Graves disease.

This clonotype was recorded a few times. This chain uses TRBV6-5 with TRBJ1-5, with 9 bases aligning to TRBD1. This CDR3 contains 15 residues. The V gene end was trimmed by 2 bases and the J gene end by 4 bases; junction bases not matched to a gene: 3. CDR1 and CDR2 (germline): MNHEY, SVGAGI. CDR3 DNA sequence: TGTGCCAGCAGTTACCAAGGGACAGGGAATCAGCCCCAGCATTTT. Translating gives CASSYQGTGNQPQHF.

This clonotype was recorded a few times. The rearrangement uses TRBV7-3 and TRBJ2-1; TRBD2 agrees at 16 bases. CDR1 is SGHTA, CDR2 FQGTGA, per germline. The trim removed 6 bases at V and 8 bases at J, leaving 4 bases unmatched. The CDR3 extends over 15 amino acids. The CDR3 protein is CASRRGTSGRDEQFF. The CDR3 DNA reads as TGTGCCAGCAGGAGAGGGACTAGCGGGAGGGATGAGCAGTTCTTC.

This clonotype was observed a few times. CDR3 amino acids: CAWIVSGGLIHF. DNA of the CDR3: TGTGCCTGGATCGTGAGCGGGGGACTAATCCACTTT. The rearrangement links TRBV30 to TRBJ1-6; tentatively, D is TRBD1 (5 bases). Germline loops: CDR1 GTSNPN, CDR2 SVGIG (reference sequence). The CDR3 covers 12 residues. Trimming stripped 4 bases from V and 17 bases from J, with 18 bases between.

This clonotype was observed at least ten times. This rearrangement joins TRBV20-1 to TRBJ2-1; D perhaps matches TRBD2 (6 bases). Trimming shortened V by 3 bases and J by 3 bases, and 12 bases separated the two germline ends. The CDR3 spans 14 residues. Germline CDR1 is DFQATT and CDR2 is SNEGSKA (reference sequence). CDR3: CSASSLASYNEQFF. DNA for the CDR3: TGCAGTGCTAGTTCTCTAGCGAGCTACAATGAGCAGTTCTTC.

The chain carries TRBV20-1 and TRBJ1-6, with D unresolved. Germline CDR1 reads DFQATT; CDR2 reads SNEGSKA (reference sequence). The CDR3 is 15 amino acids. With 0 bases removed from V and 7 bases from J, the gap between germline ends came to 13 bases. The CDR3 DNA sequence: TGCAGTGCTAGAGATAGAACAGTTGGAAATTCACCCCTCCACTTT. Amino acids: CSARDRTVGNSPLHF.

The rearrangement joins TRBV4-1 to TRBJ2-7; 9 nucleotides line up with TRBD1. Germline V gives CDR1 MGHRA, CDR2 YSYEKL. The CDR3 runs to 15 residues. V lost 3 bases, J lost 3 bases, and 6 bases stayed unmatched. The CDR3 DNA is TGCGCCAGCAGCCACCAGGGACAGGGAAGCTACGAGCAGTACTTC. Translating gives CASSHQGQGSYEQYF.

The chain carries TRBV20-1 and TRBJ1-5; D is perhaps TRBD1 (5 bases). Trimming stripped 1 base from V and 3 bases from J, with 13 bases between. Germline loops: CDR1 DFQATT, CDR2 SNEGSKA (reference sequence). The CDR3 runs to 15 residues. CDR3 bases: TGCAGTGCTAGAGGGCGGGGACGGCCCAATCAGCCCCAGCATTTT. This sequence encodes CSARGRGRPNQPQHF.

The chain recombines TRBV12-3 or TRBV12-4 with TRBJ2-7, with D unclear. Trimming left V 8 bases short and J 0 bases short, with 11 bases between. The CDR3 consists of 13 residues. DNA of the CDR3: TGTGCCAGCCGCGCAACAAGCTCCTACGAGCAGTACTTC. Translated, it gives CASRATSSYEQYF.

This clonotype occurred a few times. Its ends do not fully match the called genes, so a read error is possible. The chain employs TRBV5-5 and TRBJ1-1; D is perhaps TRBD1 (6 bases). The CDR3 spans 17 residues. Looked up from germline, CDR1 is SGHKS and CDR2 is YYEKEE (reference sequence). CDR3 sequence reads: CASSFLSQGGSNTEASF. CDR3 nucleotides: TGTGCCAGCAGCTTTCTTTCACAGGGAGGTTCGAACACTGAAGCTTCCTTT.

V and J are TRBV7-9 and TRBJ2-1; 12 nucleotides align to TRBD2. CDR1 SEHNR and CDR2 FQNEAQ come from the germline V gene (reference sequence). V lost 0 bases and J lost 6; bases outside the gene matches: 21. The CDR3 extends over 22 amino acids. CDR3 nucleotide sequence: TGTGCCAGCAGCTTAGCTGGGGAGACTAGCGGGAGAAACCTGGCGGGACTCAATGAGCAGTTCTTC. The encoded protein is CASSLAGETSGRNLAGLNEQFF.

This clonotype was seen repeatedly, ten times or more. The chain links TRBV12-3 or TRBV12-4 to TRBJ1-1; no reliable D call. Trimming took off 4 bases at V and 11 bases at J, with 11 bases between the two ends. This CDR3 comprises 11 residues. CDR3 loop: CASSSLDVAFF. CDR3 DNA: TGTGCCAGCAGTTCCCTGGACGTTGCTTTCTTT.

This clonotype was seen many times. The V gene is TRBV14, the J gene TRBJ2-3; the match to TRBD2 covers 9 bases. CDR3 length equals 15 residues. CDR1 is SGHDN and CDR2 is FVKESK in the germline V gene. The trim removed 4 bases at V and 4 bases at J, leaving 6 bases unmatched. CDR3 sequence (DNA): TGTGCCAGCAGCCCGGGACTAGCCGGGCCAGATACGCAGTATTTT. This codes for CASSPGLAGPDTQYF.

CDR3 in amino acids: CASRRSPSRFKDTQYF. The DNA of the CDR3 is TGTGCCAGCAGACGATCTCCCTCTCGTTTTAAGGATACGCAGTATTTT. This sequence joins TRBV6-1 and TRBJ2-3; no clear D. The germline V and J ends were trimmed by 6 bases and 6 bases, with 22 bases remaining between them. CDR3 length equals 16 residues. CDR1 is MNHNS, CDR2 SASEGT, per germline.

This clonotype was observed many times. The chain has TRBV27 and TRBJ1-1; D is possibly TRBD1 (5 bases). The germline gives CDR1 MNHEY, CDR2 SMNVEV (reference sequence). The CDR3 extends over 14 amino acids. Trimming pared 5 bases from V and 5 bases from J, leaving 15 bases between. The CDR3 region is CASSPSGGGTEAFF. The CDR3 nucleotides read TGTGCCAGCAGTCCGTCCGGGGGTGGGACTGAAGCTTTCTTT.

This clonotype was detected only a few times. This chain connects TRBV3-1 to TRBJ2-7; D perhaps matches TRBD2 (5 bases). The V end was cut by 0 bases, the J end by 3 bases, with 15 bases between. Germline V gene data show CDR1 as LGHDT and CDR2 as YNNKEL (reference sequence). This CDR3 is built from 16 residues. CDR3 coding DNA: TGTGCCAGCAGCCAAGATTGGAGCGGCCCTAACTACGAGCAGTACTTC. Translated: CASSQDWSGPNYEQYF.

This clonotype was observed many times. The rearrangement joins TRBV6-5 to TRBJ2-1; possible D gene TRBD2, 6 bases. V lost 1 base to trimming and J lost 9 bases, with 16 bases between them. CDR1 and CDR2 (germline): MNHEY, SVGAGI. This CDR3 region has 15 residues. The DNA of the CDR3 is TGTGCCAGCAGTTACTACGGGAGTGGTGGGTCTGAGCAGTTCTTC. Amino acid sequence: CASSYYGSGGSEQFF.

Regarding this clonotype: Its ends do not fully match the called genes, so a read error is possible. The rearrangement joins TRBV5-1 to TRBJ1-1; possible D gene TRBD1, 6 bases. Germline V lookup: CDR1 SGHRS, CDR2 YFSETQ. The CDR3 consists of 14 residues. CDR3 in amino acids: CASRPGTPNTEAFF. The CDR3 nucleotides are TGCGCTAGCAGGCCAGGGACACCAAACACTGAAGCTTTCTTT.

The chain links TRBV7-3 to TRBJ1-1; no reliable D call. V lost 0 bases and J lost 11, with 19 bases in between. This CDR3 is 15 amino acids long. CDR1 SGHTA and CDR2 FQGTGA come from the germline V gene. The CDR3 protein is CASSLTGGVAVEAFF. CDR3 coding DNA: TGTGCCAGCAGCTTAACCGGTGGGGTGGCAGTTGAGGCTTTCTTT.

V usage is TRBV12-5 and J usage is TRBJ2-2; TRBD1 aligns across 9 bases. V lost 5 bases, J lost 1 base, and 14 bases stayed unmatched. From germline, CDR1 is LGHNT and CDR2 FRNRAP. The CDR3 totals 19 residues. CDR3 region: CASGNRTGDPLKNTGELFF. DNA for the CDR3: TGTGCTAGTGGTAATCGGACAGGGGACCCCCTAAAGAACACCGGGGAGCTGTTTTTT.

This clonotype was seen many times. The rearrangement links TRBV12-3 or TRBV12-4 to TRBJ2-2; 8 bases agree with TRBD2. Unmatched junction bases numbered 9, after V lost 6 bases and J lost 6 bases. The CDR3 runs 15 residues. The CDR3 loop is CASSPTHGRAGELFF. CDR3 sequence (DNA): TGTGCCAGCAGCCCTACTCACGGGAGGGCCGGGGAGCTGTTTTTT.